This T cell receptor beta chain was identified in a study of cytomegalovirus exposure and HLA in healthy donors. Points from the study as a whole: Later work showed greater clonal expansion in HLA-associated TCR beta chains than in equally common others. Cytomegalovirus-associated TCR beta chains were listed, numbering under 200.

At the time of sampling, donors were nominally healthy, though unrecorded immune exposures were likely. The CDR3 has 14 residues. Trimming shortened V by 2 bases and J by 2 bases, and 6 bases separated the two germline ends. Germline assignment: CDR1 KGHSH and CDR2 LQKENI. The PCR was carried out with 60 Vbeta primers and 13 Jbeta primers. Repertoires were generated with immunoSEQ multiplex PCR, while TCRdb's copy carries only in-frame clones and drops some. This sample's table has 100,000 to 150,000 clones. On this clone itself: Its specificity is unknown.

The sample was PBMCs. The V gene is TRBV18, the J gene TRBJ2-2, with D uncertain. This clonotype was sampled from a man aged 25-45 years in good health and CMV-seronegative. The CDR3 region has the DNA TGTGCCAGCTCACCAATGGCAAACACCGGGGAGCTGTTTTTT. Translation gives CASSPMANTGELFF.